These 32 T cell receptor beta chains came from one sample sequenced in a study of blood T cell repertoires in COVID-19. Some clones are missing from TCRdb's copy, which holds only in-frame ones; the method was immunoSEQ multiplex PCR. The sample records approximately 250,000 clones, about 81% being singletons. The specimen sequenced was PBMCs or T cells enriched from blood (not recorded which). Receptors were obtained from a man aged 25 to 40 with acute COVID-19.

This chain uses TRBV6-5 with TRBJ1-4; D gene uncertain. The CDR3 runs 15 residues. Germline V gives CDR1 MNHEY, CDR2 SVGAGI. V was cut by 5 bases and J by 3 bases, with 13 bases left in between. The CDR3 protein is CASSLRGIPNEKLFF. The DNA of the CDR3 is TGTGCCAGCAGTCTAAGAGGAATACCTAATGAAAAACTGTTTTTT.

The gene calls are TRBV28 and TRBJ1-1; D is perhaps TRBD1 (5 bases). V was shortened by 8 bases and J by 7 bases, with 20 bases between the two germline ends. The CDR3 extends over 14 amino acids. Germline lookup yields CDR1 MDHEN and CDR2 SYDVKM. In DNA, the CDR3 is TGTGCCAGCCTGGGGCAGGATACACTTCTTGAAGCTTTCTTT. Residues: CASLGQDTLLEAFF.

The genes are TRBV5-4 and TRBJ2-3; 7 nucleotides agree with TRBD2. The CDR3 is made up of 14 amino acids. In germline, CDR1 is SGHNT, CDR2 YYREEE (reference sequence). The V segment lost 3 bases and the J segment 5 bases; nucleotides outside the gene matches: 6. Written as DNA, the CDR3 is TGTGCCAGCAGCTCTAGCGGTTGGGGAGATACGCAGTATTTT. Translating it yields CASSSSGWGDTQYF.

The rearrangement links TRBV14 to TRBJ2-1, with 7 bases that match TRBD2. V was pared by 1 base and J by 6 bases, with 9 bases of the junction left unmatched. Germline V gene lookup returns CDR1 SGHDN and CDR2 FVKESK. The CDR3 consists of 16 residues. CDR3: CASSQAWLADPNEQFF. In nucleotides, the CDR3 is TGTGCCAGCAGCCAAGCGTGGCTAGCGGACCCCAATGAGCAGTTCTTC.

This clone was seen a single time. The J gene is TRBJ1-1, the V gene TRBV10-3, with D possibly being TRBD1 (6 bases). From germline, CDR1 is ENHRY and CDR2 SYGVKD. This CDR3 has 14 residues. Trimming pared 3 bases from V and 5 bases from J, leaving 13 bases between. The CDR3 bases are TGTGCCATCAGTGAACGGGGGGCCGAGACTGAAGCTTTCTTT. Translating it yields CAISERGAETEAFF.

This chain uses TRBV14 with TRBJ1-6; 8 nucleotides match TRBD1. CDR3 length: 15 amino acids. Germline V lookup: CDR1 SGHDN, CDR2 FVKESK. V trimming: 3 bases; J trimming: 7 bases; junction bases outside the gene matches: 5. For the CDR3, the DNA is TGTGCCAGCAGCCAGAGACAGGGGCAGAATTCACCCCTCCACTTT. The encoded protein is CASSQRQGQNSPLHF.

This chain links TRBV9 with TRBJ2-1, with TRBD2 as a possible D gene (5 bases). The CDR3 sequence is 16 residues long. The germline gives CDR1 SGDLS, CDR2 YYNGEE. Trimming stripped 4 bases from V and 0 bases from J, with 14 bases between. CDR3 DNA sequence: TGTGCCAGCAGCTCCCCCGGGATCAGCTCCTACAATGAGCAGTTCTTC. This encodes CASSSPGISSYNEQFF. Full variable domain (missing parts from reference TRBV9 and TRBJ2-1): DSGVTQTPKHLITATGQRVTLRCSPRSGDLSVYWYQQSLDQGLQFLIQYYNGEERAKGNILERFSAQQFPDLHSELNLSSLELGDSALYFCASSSPGISSYNEQFFGPGTRLTVL.

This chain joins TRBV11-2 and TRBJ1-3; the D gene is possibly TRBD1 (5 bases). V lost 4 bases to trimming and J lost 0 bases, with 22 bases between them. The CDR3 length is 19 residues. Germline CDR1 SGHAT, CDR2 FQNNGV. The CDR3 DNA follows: TGTGCCAGCAGCTCGCAGACCCCCCGCGACAGATCCTCTGGAAACACCATATATTTT. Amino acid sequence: CASSSQTPRDRSSGNTIYF.

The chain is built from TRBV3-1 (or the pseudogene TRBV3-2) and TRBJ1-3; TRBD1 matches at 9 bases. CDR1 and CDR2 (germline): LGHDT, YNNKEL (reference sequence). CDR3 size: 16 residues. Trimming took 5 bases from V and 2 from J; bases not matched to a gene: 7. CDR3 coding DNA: TGTGCCAGCAGCTCCGACCGGGACAGGGCTGGAAACACCATATATTTT. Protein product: CASSSDRDRAGNTIYF.

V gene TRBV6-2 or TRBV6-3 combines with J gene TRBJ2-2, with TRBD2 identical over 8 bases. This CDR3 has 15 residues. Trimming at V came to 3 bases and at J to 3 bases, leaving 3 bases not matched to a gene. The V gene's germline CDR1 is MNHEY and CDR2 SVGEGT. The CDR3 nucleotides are TGTGCCAGCAGTTATACCGGGGGGGACACCGGGGAGCTGTTTTTT. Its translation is CASSYTGGDTGELFF.

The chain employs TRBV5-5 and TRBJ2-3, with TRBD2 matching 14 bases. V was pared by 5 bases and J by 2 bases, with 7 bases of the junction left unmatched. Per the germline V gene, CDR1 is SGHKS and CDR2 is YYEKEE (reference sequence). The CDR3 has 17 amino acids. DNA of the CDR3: TGTGCCAGCAGGGCGGGACTAGCGGGGGCCTTCACAGATACGCAGTATTTT. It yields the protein CASRAGLAGAFTDTQYF.

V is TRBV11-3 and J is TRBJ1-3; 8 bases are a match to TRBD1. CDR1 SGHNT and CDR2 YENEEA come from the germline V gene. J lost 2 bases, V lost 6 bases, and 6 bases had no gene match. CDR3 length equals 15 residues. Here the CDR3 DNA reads TGTGCCAGCAGACCCACAGGGGGGCCTGGAAACACCATATATTTT. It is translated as CASRPTGGPGNTIYF.

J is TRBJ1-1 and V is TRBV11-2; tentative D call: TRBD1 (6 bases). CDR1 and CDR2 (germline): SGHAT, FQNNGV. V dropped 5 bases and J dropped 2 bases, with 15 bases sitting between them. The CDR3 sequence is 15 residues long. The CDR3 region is CASSPRQEFNTEAFF. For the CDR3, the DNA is TGTGCCAGCAGCCCTCGACAGGAGTTCAACACTGAAGCTTTCTTT.

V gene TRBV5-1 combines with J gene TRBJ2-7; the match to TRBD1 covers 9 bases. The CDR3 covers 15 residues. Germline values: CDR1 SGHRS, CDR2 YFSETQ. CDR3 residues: CASSLDGTGTYEQYV. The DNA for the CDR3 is TGTGCCAGCAGCTTGGATGGGACAGGGACATACGAGCAGTACGTC.

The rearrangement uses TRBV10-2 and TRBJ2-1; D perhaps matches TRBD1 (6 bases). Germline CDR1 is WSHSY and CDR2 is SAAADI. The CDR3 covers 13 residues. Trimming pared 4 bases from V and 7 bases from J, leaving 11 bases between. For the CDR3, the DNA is TGCGCCAGCAGTGGCAGCAGGGGAAATGAGCAGTTCTTC. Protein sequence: CASSGSRGNEQFF.

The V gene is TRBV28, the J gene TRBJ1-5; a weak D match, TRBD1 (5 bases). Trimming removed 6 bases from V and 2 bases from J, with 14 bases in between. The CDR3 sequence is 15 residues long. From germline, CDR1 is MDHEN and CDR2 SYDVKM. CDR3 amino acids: CASRHQGGGNQPQHF. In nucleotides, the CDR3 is TGTGCCAGCAGGCACCAGGGCGGCGGCAATCAGCCCCAGCATTTT.

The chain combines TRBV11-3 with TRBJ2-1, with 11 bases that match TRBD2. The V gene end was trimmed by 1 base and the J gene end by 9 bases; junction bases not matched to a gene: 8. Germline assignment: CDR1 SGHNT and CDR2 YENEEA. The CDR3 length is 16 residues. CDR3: CASSLGTTSGVVEQFF. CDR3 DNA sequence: TGTGCCAGCAGCTTAGGCACGACTAGCGGGGTAGTTGAGCAGTTCTTC.

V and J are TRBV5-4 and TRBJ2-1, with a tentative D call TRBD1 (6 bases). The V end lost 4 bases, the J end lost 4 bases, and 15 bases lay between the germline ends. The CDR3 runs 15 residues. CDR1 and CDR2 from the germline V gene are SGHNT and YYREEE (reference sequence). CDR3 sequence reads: CASSPRQASYNEQFF. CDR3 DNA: TGTGCCAGCAGCCCAAGACAGGCGTCATACAATGAGCAGTTCTTC.

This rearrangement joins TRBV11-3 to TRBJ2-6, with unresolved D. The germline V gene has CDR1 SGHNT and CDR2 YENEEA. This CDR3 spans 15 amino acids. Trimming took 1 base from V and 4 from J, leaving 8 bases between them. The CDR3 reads CASSLVGSGANVLTF. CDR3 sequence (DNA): TGTGCCAGCAGCTTAGTTGGCTCCGGGGCCAACGTCCTGACTTTC.

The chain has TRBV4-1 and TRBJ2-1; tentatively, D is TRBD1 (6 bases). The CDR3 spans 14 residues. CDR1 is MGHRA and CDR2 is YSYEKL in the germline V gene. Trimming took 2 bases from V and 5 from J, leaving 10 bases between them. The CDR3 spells CASSQTGTHNEQFF. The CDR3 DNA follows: TGCGCCAGCAGCCAAACCGGGACACACAATGAGCAGTTCTTC.

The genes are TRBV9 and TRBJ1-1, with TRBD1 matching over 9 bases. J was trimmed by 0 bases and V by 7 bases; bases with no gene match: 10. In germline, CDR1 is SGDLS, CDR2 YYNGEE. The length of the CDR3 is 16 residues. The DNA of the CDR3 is TGTGCCAGCCAGAAGACAGGGGGTACAATGAACACTGAAGCTTTCTTT. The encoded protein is CASQKTGGTMNTEAFF.

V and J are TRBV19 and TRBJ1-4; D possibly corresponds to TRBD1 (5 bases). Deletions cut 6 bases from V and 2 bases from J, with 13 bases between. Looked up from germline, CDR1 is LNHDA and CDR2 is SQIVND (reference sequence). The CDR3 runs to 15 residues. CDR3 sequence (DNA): TGTGCCAGTAGGAGGCAGGGTACGACTAATGAAAAACTGTTTTTT. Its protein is CASRRQGTTNEKLFF.

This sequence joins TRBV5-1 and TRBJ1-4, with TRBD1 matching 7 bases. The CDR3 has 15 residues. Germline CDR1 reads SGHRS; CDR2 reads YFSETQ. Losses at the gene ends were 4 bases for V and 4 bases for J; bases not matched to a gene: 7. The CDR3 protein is CASSRTGAGNEKLFF. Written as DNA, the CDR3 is TGCGCCAGCAGCAGAACAGGGGCGGGTAATGAAAAACTGTTTTTT.

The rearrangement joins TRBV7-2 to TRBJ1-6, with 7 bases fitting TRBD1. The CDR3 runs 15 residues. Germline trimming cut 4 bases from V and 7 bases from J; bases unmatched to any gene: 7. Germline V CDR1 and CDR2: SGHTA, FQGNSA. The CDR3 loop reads CASSSQGGPNSPLHF. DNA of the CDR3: TGTGCCAGCAGCTCCCAGGGGGGCCCCAATTCACCCCTCCACTTT.

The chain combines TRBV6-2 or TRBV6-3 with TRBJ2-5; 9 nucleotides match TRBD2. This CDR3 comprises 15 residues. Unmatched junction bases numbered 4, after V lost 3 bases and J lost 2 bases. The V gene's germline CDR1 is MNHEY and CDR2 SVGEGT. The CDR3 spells CASSYSLAGQETQYF. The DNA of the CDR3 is TGTGCCAGCAGTTATTCCCTAGCGGGGCAAGAGACCCAGTACTTC.

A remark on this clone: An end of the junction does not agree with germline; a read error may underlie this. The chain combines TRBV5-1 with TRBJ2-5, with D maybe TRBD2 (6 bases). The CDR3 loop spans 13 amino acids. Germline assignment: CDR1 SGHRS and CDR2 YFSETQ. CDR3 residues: CASSPGVQETQYF. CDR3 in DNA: TGTGCCAGCAGCCCGGGGGTCCAAGAGACCCAGTACTTC.

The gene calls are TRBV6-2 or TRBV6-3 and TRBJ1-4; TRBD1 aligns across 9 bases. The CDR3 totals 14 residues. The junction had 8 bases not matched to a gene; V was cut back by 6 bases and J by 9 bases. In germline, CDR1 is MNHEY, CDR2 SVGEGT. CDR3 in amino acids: CASSPGTGRQKLFF. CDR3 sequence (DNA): TGTGCCAGCAGCCCCGGGACAGGGAGACAAAAACTGTTTTTT.

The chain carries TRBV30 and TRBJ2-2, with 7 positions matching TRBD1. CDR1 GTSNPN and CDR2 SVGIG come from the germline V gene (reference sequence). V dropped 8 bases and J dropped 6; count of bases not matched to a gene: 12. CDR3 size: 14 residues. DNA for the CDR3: TGTGCCCGAGGGGCGAGGGGGCATTCCGGGGAGCTGTTTTTT. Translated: CARGARGHSGELFF.

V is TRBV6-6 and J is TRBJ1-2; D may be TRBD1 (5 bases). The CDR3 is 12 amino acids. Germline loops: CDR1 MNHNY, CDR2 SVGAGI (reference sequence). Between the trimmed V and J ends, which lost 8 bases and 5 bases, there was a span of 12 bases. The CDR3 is CASGRAGYGYTF. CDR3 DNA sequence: TGTGCCAGCGGCAGGGCTGGATATGGCTACACCTTC.

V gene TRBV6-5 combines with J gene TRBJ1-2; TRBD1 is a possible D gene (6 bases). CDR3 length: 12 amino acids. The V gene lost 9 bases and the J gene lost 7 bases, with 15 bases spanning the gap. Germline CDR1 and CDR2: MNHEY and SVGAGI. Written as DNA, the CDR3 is TGTGCCAGTAGGAACAGGGATATTGGCTACACCTTC. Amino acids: CASRNRDIGYTF.

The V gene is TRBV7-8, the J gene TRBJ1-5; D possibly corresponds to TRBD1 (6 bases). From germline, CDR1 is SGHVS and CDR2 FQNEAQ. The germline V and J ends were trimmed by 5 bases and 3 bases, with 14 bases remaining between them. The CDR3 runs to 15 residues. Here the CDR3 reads CASSPGGTNNQPQHF. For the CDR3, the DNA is TGTGCCAGCAGCCCCGGGGGGACAAACAATCAGCCCCAGCATTTT.

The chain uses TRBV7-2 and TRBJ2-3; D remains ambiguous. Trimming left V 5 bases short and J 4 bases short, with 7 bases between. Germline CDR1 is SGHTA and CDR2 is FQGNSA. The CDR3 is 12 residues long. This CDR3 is CASSLPSDTQYF. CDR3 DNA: TGTGCCAGCAGCCTCCCGTCAGATACGCAGTATTTT. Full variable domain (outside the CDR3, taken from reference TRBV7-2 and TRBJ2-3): GAGVSQSPSNKVTEKGKDVELRCDPISGHTALYWYRQSLGQGLEFLIYFQGNSAPDKSGLPSDRFSAERTGGSVSTLTIQRTQQEDSAVYLCASSLPSDTQYFGPGTRLTVL.